These 10 T cell receptor beta chains were all obtained from the same sample, sequenced in a study of regulatory T cells in long-lasting Graves disease. Noted time point: persistent/refractory GD, antithyroid drugs over 5 years with positive TRAb. RNA extracted from PBMCs served as the sequencing template. HTBI primers from iRepertoire and Arm-PCR of CDR3 regions yielded the TCR beta libraries. From the multiplex PCR reads, TCRdb called clonotypes with MiXCR, one entry per CDR3 protein. Of around 460,000 distinct CDR3 sequences listed, 20% to 25% are singletons. The sample here was peripheral blood mononuclear cells (PBMCs), taken when the disease was refractory, from a patient treated with antithyroid drugs. These receptors originate from a female donor with Graves disease.

In its sample, this clonotype was seen many times. The V and J genes are TRBV19 and TRBJ1-2; D not resolved. From germline, CDR1 is LNHDA and CDR2 SQIVND (reference sequence). The V and J ends lost 6 bases and 10 bases respectively, with 15 bases between them. CDR3 length: 12 amino acids. The CDR3 DNA is TGTGCCAGTAGCCCCCCTCGGGAAAACTACACCTTC. This gives the protein CASSPPRENYTF. Full variable domain (missing parts from reference TRBV19 and TRBJ1-2): DGGITQSPKYLFRKEGQNVTLSCEQNLNHDAMYWYRQDPGQGLRLIYYSQIVNDFQKGDIAEGYSVSREKKESFPLTVTSAQKNPTAFYLCASSPPRENYTFGSGTRLTVV.

CDR3 sequence reads: CAISESGTENYGYTF. Here the CDR3 DNA reads TGTGCCATCAGTGAGTCGGGGACAGAAAACTATGGCTACACCTTC. The chain recombines TRBV10-3 with TRBJ1-2; 7 positions match TRBD1. The CDR3 sequence is 15 residues long. The germline V gene has CDR1 ENHRY and CDR2 SYGVKD. The trim removed 0 bases at V and 2 bases at J, leaving 3 bases unmatched.

This clonotype has only a few counts. This chain joins TRBV24-1 and TRBJ2-2; D might be TRBD2 (5 bases). CDR3 size: 14 residues. V gave up 2 bases and J gave up 6 bases, with 9 bases separating them. CDR1 and CDR2 (germline): KGHDR, SFDVKD. The CDR3 DNA follows: TGTGCCACCAGTGATTCGAGGGATGCCGGGGAGCTGTTTTTT. It encodes CATSDSRDAGELFF.

This clonotype has a handful of counts. This chain connects TRBV19 to TRBJ1-1; D may be TRBD1 (5 bases). The germline gives CDR1 LNHDA, CDR2 SQIVND (reference sequence). This CDR3 comprises 15 residues. The V end lost 3 bases, the J end lost 1 base, and 12 bases lay between the germline ends. This CDR3 is CASSIGGRANTEAFF. In DNA, the CDR3 is TGTGCCAGTAGTATTGGTGGCAGGGCGAACACTGAAGCTTTCTTT.

Turning to this clonotype: This may stem from a read error, because a much larger clone lies one nucleotide away. DNA of the CDR3: TGTGCCATCACCATGGGACAGTATGGCTACACCTTC. It translates to CAITMGQYGYTF. The chain carries TRBV10-3 and TRBJ1-2, with 7 bases fitting TRBD1. The CDR3 runs to 12 residues. Germline-derived CDR1 and CDR2 are ENHRY and SYGVKD. The V and J ends lost 7 bases and 5 bases, in that order; junction bases with no gene match: 4.

This clonotype was observed many times. The chain is built from TRBV28 and TRBJ2-7, with D tentatively TRBD1 (6 bases). Germline V gives CDR1 MDHEN, CDR2 SYDVKM. V lost 6 bases, J lost 0 bases, and 9 bases lay in between. The CDR3 runs 13 residues. DNA of the CDR3: TGTGCCAGCAGGCTACAGGGCTCCTACGAGCAGTACTTC. As protein: CASRLQGSYEQYF.

This clonotype was detected ten times or more. V gene TRBV11-2 combines with J gene TRBJ2-5, with D possibly being TRBD1 or TRBD2 (5 bases each). Germline CDR1 and CDR2: SGHAT and FQNNGV. The V gene lost 6 bases and the J gene lost 2 bases, with 13 bases spanning the gap. CDR3 size: 14 residues. CDR3 DNA sequence: TGTGCCAGCAGTCCGAGGGACGTTCAAGAGACCCAGTACTTC. As protein: CASSPRDVQETQYF. Full variable domain (outside the CDR3, taken from reference TRBV11-2 and TRBJ2-5): EAGVAQSPRYKIIEKRQSVAFWCNPISGHATLYWYQQILGQGPKLLIQFQNNGVVDDSQLPKDRFSAERLKGVDSTLKIQPAKLEDSAVYLCASSPRDVQETQYFGPGTRLLVL.

In this sample, this clonotype turned up a few times. The rearrangement links TRBV6-2 or TRBV6-3 to TRBJ2-6; no firm D call. The germline V gene has CDR1 MNHEY and CDR2 SVGEGT. The CDR3 length is 17 residues. V was trimmed by 0 bases and J by 2 bases, leaving 11 bases between them. In DNA, the CDR3 is TGTGCCAGCAGTTACTCTTCAGGCCTACCTGGGGCCAACGTCCTGACTTTC. Translation gives CASSYSSGLPGANVLTF.

This clonotype was seen at least ten times. The rearrangement joins TRBV6-5 to TRBJ1-5, with D maybe TRBD1 (5 bases). There are 15 residues in the CDR3. V lost 0 bases to trimming and J lost 3 bases, with 9 bases between them. CDR1 and CDR2 (germline): MNHEY, SVGAGI. For the CDR3, the DNA is TGTGCCAGCAGTTACTCGGCAGGGAACAATCAGCCCCAGCATTTT. This gives the protein CASSYSAGNNQPQHF.

In this sample, this clonotype turned up a few times. The gene calls are TRBV5-1 and TRBJ2-7, with D perhaps matching TRBD2 (5 bases). V lost 1 base to trimming and J lost 0 bases, with 11 bases between them. The CDR3 is made up of 15 amino acids. From germline, CDR1 is SGHRS and CDR2 YFSETQ. CDR3 in amino acids: CASSLSAGRSYEQYF. The CDR3 DNA reads as TGCGCCAGCAGCTTGAGCGCGGGCCGCTCCTACGAGCAGTACTTC.